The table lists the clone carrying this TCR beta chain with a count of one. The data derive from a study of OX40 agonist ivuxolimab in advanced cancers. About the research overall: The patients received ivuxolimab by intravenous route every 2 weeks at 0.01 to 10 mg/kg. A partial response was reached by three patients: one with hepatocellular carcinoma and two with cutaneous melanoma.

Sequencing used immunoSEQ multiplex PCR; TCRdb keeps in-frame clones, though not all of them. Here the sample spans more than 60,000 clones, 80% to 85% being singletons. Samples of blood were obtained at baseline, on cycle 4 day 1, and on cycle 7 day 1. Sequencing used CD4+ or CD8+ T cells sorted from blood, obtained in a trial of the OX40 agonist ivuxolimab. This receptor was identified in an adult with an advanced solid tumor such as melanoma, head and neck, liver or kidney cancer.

Here the CDR3 reads CASSPRLAGGPSADTQYF. The CDR3 nucleotides read TGCGCCAGCAGCCCTCGACTAGCGGGGGGCCCCAGTGCAGATACGCAGTATTTT. This chain connects TRBV4-1 to TRBJ2-3, with 13 bases fitting TRBD2. This CDR3 contains 18 residues. Looked up from germline, CDR1 is MGHRA and CDR2 is YSYEKL. J gave up 4 bases and V 4 bases, and 11 bases lay outside the gene matches.